The clone carrying this TCR beta chain has more than one count but fewer than ten. Libraries were prepared by immunoSEQ multiplex PCR; TCRdb keeps only in-frame clonotypes and omits some of them. The sample lists 200,000 or so clones, about nine tenths seen once, with over 3% in the top ten. V dropped 3 bases and J dropped 4 bases, with 9 bases sitting between them. The CDR3 is 13 residues long. CDR1 SGHVS and CDR2 FNYEAQ come from the germline V gene. The data derive from a study of blood T cell repertoires in COVID-19. In the study overall: Sources were T cells, B-cell-depleted T cells, or PBMCs; the material itself was cDNA or gDNA.

This chain joins TRBV7-6 and TRBJ1-1; D is perhaps TRBD1 (6 bases). The clonotype comes from a woman between 40 and 50 years old with acute COVID-19. Sequencing was carried out using PBMCs or T cells enriched from blood (not recorded which). In DNA, the CDR3 is TGTGCCAGCAGCTTGGGGGCAGGCACTGAAGCTTTCTTT. It yields the protein CASSLGAGTEAFF.